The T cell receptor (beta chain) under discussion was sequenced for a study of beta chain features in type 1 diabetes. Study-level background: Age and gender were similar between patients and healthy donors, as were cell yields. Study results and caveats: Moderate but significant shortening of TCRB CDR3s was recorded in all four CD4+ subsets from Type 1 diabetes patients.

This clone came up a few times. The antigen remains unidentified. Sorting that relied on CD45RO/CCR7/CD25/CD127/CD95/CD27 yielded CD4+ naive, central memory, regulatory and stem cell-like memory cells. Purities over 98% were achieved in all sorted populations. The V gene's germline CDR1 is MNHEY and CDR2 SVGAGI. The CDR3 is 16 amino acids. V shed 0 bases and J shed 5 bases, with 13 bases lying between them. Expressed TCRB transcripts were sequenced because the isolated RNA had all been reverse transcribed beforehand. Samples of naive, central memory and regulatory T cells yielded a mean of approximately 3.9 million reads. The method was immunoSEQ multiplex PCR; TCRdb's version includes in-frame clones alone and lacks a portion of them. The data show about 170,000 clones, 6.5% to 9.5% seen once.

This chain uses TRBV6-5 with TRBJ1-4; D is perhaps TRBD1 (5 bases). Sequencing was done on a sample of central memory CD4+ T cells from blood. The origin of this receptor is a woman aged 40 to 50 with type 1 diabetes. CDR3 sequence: CASSYSIPGGNEKLFF. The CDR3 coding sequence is TGTGCCAGCAGTTACTCGATTCCCGGGGGGAATGAAAAACTGTTTTTT.